This TCR beta chain stems from a study of identical twins. TCRdb ran MiXCR on the 5' RACE reads and lists one entry per CDR3 protein. The profile covers about 890,000 distinct CDR3 sequences, with around 12% appearing a single time and 1.5% to 2% taken by the ten largest. This clonotype was counted between two and nine times. Germline CDR1 and CDR2: ENHRY and SYGVKD. This CDR3 contains 14 residues. V dropped 6 bases and J dropped 7; count of bases not matched to a gene: 2. The donors were all healthy and Caucasian. This sample also belongs to another study, concerning yellow fever vaccine responses in identical twins.

This chain joins TRBV10-3 and TRBJ2-1; 14 bases align to TRBD2. This TCR derives from a woman under 30 in good health. The material sequenced was PBMCs. The CDR3 region is CAIRGTSGRNEQFF. CDR3 in DNA: TGTGCCATCAGGGGGACTAGCGGGAGAAATGAGCAGTTCTTC.